This T cell receptor beta chain was identified during a study of cytomegalovirus exposure and HLA in healthy donors. As to this clone: Its target is unknown.

PCR primers comprised 60 Vbeta and 13 Jbeta primers. Generated by immunoSEQ multiplex PCR, the TCRdb table keeps only in-frame clones and is missing some. This table holds fewer than 250,000 clones, about 85% found once. Healthy individuals who donated bone marrow served as the donors. Notes on the study in general: TCR beta chains numbering some 150 were designated cytomegalovirus-associated. For TCR beta chains, V- and J-gene trimming was later linked to a missense DCLRE1C variant.

This CDR3 is built from 16 residues. Trimming shortened V by 6 bases and J by 6 bases, and 21 bases separated the two germline ends. CDR1 is MRHNA, CDR2 SNTAGT, per germline. The sequence came from a woman aged 45-59 years in good health and CMV-seronegative. The specimen sequenced was PBMCs. This chain connects TRBV6-4 to TRBJ1-5, with D possibly TRBD1 on 6 matching bases. The CDR3 DNA reads TGTGCCAGCAGACAGGGTTGGAGGTATGTTAGTCAGCCCCAGCATTTT. Amino acid sequence: CASRQGWRYVSQPQHF.